Following are 17 T cell receptor beta chains from one sample sequenced in a study of vaccination effects on CD4 cells after COVID-19. These receptors are not linked to any known antigen. Generated by immunoSEQ multiplex PCR, the TCRdb table keeps only in-frame clones and is missing some. Among 55,000 to 80,000 clones, 65% to 85% were seen once, and the ten largest hold approximately 4.3%. With the ViraFEST assay, the study expanded antigen-specific CD4+ T cells using viral peptide pools, then sequenced them. Researchers isolated CD4+ T cells once less than twelve days of culture had elapsed. The healthy vaccine recipients, who had no prior SARS-CoV-2 infection, showed negative nucleocapsid antibodies. This specimen consisted of CD4+ T cells from PBMCs cultured with HCoV-OC43 spike peptides, obtained before COVID-19 vaccination. Specified subset: HCoV-OC43 spike overlapping peptide pool stimulation. The receptors here all came from a human donor who received a COVID-19 vaccine.

This chain links TRBV7-3 with TRBJ1-1; D not resolved. Trimming took off 4 bases at V and 6 bases at J, with 12 bases between the two ends. The CDR3 is 13 amino acids. In germline, CDR1 is SGHTA, CDR2 FQGTGA. Here the CDR3 reads CASSWGDLAEAFF. CDR3 bases: TGTGCCAGCAGCTGGGGAGATCTCGCTGAAGCTTTCTTT.

The chain recombines TRBV30 with TRBJ1-6, with 10 bases matching TRBD1. The V gene end was trimmed by 0 bases and the J gene end by 7 bases; junction bases not matched to a gene: 3. This CDR3 has 15 amino acids. CDR1 and CDR2 from the germline V gene are GTSNPN and SVGIG (reference sequence). The DNA of the CDR3 is TGTGCCTGGAGTGTGGGACAGGGGAAAAATTCACCCCTCCACTTT. It codes for CAWSVGQGKNSPLHF.

The chain uses TRBV9 and TRBJ1-4, with 7 bases fitting TRBD1. The V segment lost 7 bases and the J segment 6 bases; nucleotides outside the gene matches: 12. CDR3 length: 15 residues. In germline, CDR1 is SGDLS, CDR2 YYNGEE. The CDR3 coding sequence is TGTGCCAGCGGACTTAGACAGGGCGGGGATGAAAAACTGTTTTTT. This codes for CASGLRQGGDEKLFF.

V is TRBV2 and J is TRBJ2-3, with a possible D match to TRBD1 (5 bases). Trimming pared 7 bases from V and 3 bases from J, leaving 17 bases between. The germline CDR1 and CDR2 sequences are SNHLY and FYNNEI. This CDR3 region has 15 residues. The CDR3 reads CASTPQGGRTDTQYF. CDR3 DNA: TGTGCCAGCACCCCCCAGGGTGGAAGAACAGATACGCAGTATTTT.

The chain joins TRBV6-5 to TRBJ2-7, with 7 positions matching TRBD1. The V gene's germline CDR1 is MNHEY and CDR2 SVGAGI. The CDR3 sequence is 14 residues long. V shed 4 bases, J shed 0 bases, and the junction held 3 bases outside the gene matches. CDR3 in DNA: TGTGCCAGCAGTTCGGACAGGAGCTCCTACGAGCAGTACGTC. It is translated as CASSSDRSSYEQYV.

This clone has only one observation. The chain is built from TRBV11-2 and TRBJ1-2; unclear D gene. V was shortened by 0 bases and J by 8 bases, with 13 bases between the two germline ends. Germline V gene lookup returns CDR1 SGHAT and CDR2 FQNNGV. The CDR3 extends over 14 amino acids. The CDR3 loop reads CASSLDQQFRGYTF. CDR3 DNA sequence: TGTGCCAGCAGCTTAGATCAACAGTTCCGAGGCTACACCTTC.

This clone appeared a few times. This chain joins TRBV5-1 and TRBJ2-2; no clear D gene. The CDR3 consists of 16 residues. Germline CDR1 is SGHRS and CDR2 is YFSETQ. Trimming took 2 bases from V and 6 from J, leaving 17 bases between them. CDR3 loop: CASSFGRSGGAGELFF. In DNA, the CDR3 is TGCGCCAGCAGCTTCGGGCGCTCCGGTGGCGCCGGGGAGCTGTTTTTT.

This clone came up a few times. The rearrangement uses TRBV18 and TRBJ2-2; 8 nucleotides agree with TRBD1. Trimming removed 4 bases from V and 1 base from J; junction bases left unmatched: 2. Germline V lookup: CDR1 KGHSH, CDR2 LQKENI. The CDR3 extends over 15 amino acids. DNA for the CDR3: TGTGCCAGCTCACAGGGACAGGAGAACACCGGGGAGCTGTTTTTT. This gives the protein CASSQGQENTGELFF. Based on the CDR3 plus reference TRBV18 and TRBJ2-2, the full variable domain is NAGVMQNPRHLVRRRGQEARLRCSPMKGHSHVYWYRQLPEEGLKFMVYLQKENIIDESGMPKERFSAEFPKEGPSILRIQQVVRGDSAAYFCASSQGQENTGELFFGEGSRLTVL.

This chain uses TRBV2 with TRBJ2-6; D is perhaps TRBD1 or TRBD2 (5 bases each). The CDR3 contains 14 residues. V gave up 7 bases and J gave up 2 bases, with 9 bases separating them. Germline CDR1 is SNHLY and CDR2 is FYNNEI. The CDR3 DNA is TGTGCCAGCAAGGGGACCACTGGGGCCAACGTCCTGACTTTC. It codes for CASKGTTGANVLTF.

The chain couples TRBV28 to TRBJ1-2; 7 bases align to TRBD1. Unmatched junction bases numbered 2, after V lost 6 bases and J lost 1 base. The V gene's germline CDR1 is MDHEN and CDR2 SYDVKM. The CDR3 extends over 13 amino acids. For the CDR3, the DNA is TGTGCCAGCAGGGGGGACAGTAACTATGGCTACACCTTC. Translated: CASRGDSNYGYTF.

The chain couples TRBV14 to TRBJ1-2, with a possible D match to TRBD1 (6 bases). V lost 4 bases, J lost 0 bases, and 12 bases lay in between. Germline V gene data show CDR1 as SGHDN and CDR2 as FVKESK. This CDR3 is 15 amino acids long. This CDR3 is CASSPTRGANYGYTF. In DNA, the CDR3 is TGTGCCAGCAGCCCAACCAGGGGTGCTAACTATGGCTACACCTTC.

V and J are TRBV14 and TRBJ2-3, with a weak D call TRBD1 (6 bases). CDR3 length: 13 amino acids. V was clipped by 4 bases and J by 1 base, with 6 bases between them. Germline CDR1 SGHDN, CDR2 FVKESK. CDR3 nucleotides: TGTGCCAGCAGCCGACAGGGCACAGATACGCAGTATTTT. As protein: CASSRQGTDTQYF.

The rearrangement links TRBV6-5 to TRBJ1-3; perhaps TRBD1 as D (6 bases). Trimming stripped 11 bases from V and 8 bases from J, with 19 bases between. There are 13 residues in the CDR3. The germline CDR1 and CDR2 sequences are MNHEY and SVGAGI. CDR3: CASSGRGTDTIYF. The CDR3, as DNA: TGTGCCTCCTCTGGAAGGGGGACGGACACCATATATTTT.

As DNA, the CDR3 is TGTGCCAGCAGCCTTGGGACAGGGTATCAGCCCCAGCATTTT. It is translated as CASSLGTGYQPQHF. The rearrangement uses TRBV4-2 and TRBJ1-5; 9 bases map to TRBD1. V was clipped by 4 bases and J by 5 bases; unmatched bases: 3. CDR1 is LGHNA and CDR2 is YNFKEQ in the germline V gene. The CDR3 length is 14 residues.

The rearrangement joins TRBV6-4 to TRBJ1-1; D remains ambiguous. The CDR3 spans 15 residues. The V and J ends lost 7 bases and 0 bases respectively, with 15 bases between them. The V gene's germline CDR1 is MRHNA and CDR2 SNTAGT. The CDR3 spells CASKLSGDLNTEAFF. In DNA, the CDR3 is TGTGCCAGCAAGCTGAGCGGCGATCTGAACACTGAAGCTTTCTTT.

This chain joins TRBV30 and TRBJ1-5; possible D gene TRBD1, 6 bases. The germline CDR1 and CDR2 sequences are GTSNPN and SVGIG (reference sequence). The CDR3 is 17 residues long. The ends were cut back, 2 bases at V and 0 bases at J, with 17 bases in the middle. CDR3 DNA: TGTGCCTGGAGTATCCGCGGGACACCGTATAGCAATCAGCCCCAGCATTTT. It encodes CAWSIRGTPYSNQPQHF.

This clone was counted once. This chain uses TRBV6-5 with TRBJ2-3; TRBD1 matches 8 bases. The CDR3 spans 14 residues. Unmatched junction bases numbered 12, after V lost 10 bases and J lost 6 bases. Germline values: CDR1 MNHEY, CDR2 SVGAGI. This CDR3 is CAIGRQGNEDTQYF. CDR3 coding DNA: TGTGCCATCGGAAGACAGGGGAACGAGGATACGCAGTATTTT.